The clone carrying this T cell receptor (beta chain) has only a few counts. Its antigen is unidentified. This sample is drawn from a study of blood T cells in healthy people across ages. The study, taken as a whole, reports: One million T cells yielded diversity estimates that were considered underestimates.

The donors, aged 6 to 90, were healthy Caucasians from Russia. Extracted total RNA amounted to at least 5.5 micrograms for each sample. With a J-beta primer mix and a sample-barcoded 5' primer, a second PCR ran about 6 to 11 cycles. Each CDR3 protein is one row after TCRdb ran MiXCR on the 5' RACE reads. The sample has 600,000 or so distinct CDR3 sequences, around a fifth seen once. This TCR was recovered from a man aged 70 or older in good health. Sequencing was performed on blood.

The CDR3 coding sequence is TGTGCCAGCAGTGACAGGCCCTATGGCTACACCTTC. This encodes CASSDRPYGYTF. V and J are TRBV6-5 and TRBJ1-2; TRBD1 might be the D (6 bases). V lost 5 bases to trimming and J lost 4 bases, with 8 bases between them. CDR1 MNHEY and CDR2 SVGAGI come from the germline V gene. This CDR3 comprises 12 residues.